These 6 T cell receptor beta chains share one sample of origin, sequenced in a study of cytomegalovirus exposure and HLA in healthy donors. It was with 60 Vbeta and 13 Jbeta primers that the PCR ran. Assay: immunoSEQ multiplex PCR; the TCRdb copy retains only in-frame clones and omits some. In the table there are about 140,000 clones, roughly 74% of which are singletons. Sequenced input: PBMCs. Every receptor here comes from a man between 18 and 35 years old in good health and CMV-seropositive.

This clone came up a few times. The CDR3 sequence: CASSPGQGSYGYTF. In nucleotides, the CDR3 is TGTGCCAGCAGCCCGGGACAGGGGAGCTATGGCTACACCTTC. The chain recombines TRBV5-5 with TRBJ1-2; TRBD1 matches at 10 bases. Germline V gene data show CDR1 as SGHKS and CDR2 as YYEKEE (reference sequence). V lost 4 bases and J lost 4; bases outside the gene matches: 4. The CDR3 is 14 residues long.

The rearrangement joins TRBV5-1 to TRBJ1-1; 9 bases agree with TRBD1. Germline V CDR1 and CDR2: SGHRS, YFSETQ. J lost 5 bases, V lost 4 bases, and 9 bases had no gene match. The CDR3 spans 15 residues. The CDR3 bases are TGCGCCAGCAGCGAGGGGACAGGGATGCGGACTGAAGCTTTCTTT. Its protein product is CASSEGTGMRTEAFF.

V usage is TRBV2 and J usage is TRBJ1-2; TRBD1 might be the D (6 bases). V lost 5 bases and J lost 2, with 9 bases in between. The germline CDR1 and CDR2 sequences are SNHLY and FYNNEI. The CDR3 is made up of 13 amino acids. CDR3 nucleotides: TGTGCCAGCAGTCTTGACAGGAACTATGGCTACACCTTC. This sequence encodes CASSLDRNYGYTF.

J is TRBJ2-3 and V is TRBV15; the match to TRBD2 covers 8 bases. The germline CDR1 and CDR2 sequences are LNHNV and YYDKDF (reference sequence). This CDR3 is built from 19 residues. V lost 0 bases to trimming and J lost 1 base; unmatched junction nucleotides: 12. As DNA, the CDR3 is TGTGCCACCAGCAGAGAGGTACCGGGACTAGTGGGCGGCACAGATACGCAGTATTTT. It specifies CATSREVPGLVGGTDTQYF.

V and J are TRBV30 and TRBJ1-6; D call uncertain. V was pared by 4 bases and J by 7 bases, with 11 bases between. This CDR3 has 13 residues. Germline values: CDR1 GTSNPN, CDR2 SVGIG (reference sequence). CDR3 DNA sequence: TGTGCCTGGATGAGGGCAGAAAATTCACCCCTCCACTTT. It is translated as CAWMRAENSPLHF.

This clone appeared a single time. This sequence joins TRBV10-2 and TRBJ2-5; TRBD1 might be the D (5 bases). CDR1 and CDR2 from the germline V gene are WSHSY and SAAADI. The CDR3 is 14 amino acids. With 0 bases removed from V and 5 bases from J, the gap between germline ends came to 10 bases. The CDR3 protein is CASSESGHEETQYF. The CDR3 nucleotides are TGCGCCAGCAGTGAGTCAGGACACGAGGAGACCCAGTACTTC.